These 23 T cell receptor beta chains share one sample of origin, sequenced in a study of blood T cell repertoires in COVID-19. This table comes from immunoSEQ multiplex PCR, and its TCRdb copy is limited to in-frame clones, with some not included. Of under 450,000 clones in the sample, approximately 80% are singletons; the top ten hold 0.85% to 1.2%. Sample: peripheral blood. The source is a human donor with acute or convalescent COVID-19. The donor label of this sample is uncertain.

CDR3 amino acids: CASSPTPSTEAFF. The CDR3 region has the DNA TGTGCCAGCTCACCAACACCCAGTACTGAAGCTTTCTTT. This chain joins TRBV18 and TRBJ1-1; D remains unclear. Trimming took off 2 bases at V and 5 bases at J, with 9 bases between the two ends. Germline values: CDR1 KGHSH, CDR2 LQKENI. This CDR3 region has 13 residues.

This chain links TRBV5-1 with TRBJ2-2; D is uncertain. The CDR3 runs to 15 residues. Germline values: CDR1 SGHRS, CDR2 YFSETQ. V was shortened by 1 base and J by 5 bases, with 12 bases between the two germline ends. The CDR3 here is CASSLKTPETGELFF. CDR3 nucleotide sequence: TGCGCCAGCAGCTTGAAAACTCCGGAGACCGGGGAGCTGTTTTTT.

The chain has TRBV5-5 and TRBJ1-6; unclear D gene. This CDR3 comprises 14 residues. Germline V gives CDR1 SGHKS, CDR2 YYEKEE (reference sequence). Trimming pared 0 bases from V and 5 bases from J, leaving 6 bases between. The CDR3 DNA is TGTGCCAGCAGCTTGGGACACAATAATTCACCCCTCCACTTT. Its protein is CASSLGHNNSPLHF.

This clone was seen a single time. The rearrangement joins TRBV2 to TRBJ2-2; the D gene is possibly TRBD2 (5 bases). Germline V gene sequence: CDR1 SNHLY, CDR2 FYNNEI. The germline V and J ends were trimmed by 3 bases and 0 bases, with 8 bases remaining between them. The CDR3 runs 15 residues. The DNA for the CDR3 is TGTGCCAGCAGTGATGAGGGAGCGAACACCGGGGAGCTGTTTTTT. It is translated as CASSDEGANTGELFF.

The chain uses TRBV28 and TRBJ1-2; unclear D gene. Between the trimmed V and J ends, which lost 4 bases and 1 base, there was a span of 4 bases. Germline V gene data show CDR1 as MDHEN and CDR2 as SYDVKM. The CDR3 runs 12 residues. DNA for the CDR3: TGTGCCAGCAGTTCCAATAACTATGGCTACACCTTC. Its protein is CASSSNNYGYTF.

This chain uses TRBV18 with TRBJ2-1; TRBD2 matches at 13 bases. From germline, CDR1 is KGHSH and CDR2 LQKENI. After removal of 3 bases from V and 5 bases from J, the junction contained 7 bases not matched to a gene. The CDR3 extends over 17 amino acids. CDR3 amino acids: CASSPNSGLAGDNEQFF. In nucleotides, the CDR3 is TGTGCCAGCTCACCTAATTCCGGACTAGCGGGGGACAATGAGCAGTTCTTC.

The CDR3 nucleotides are TGTGCCAGCAGTCAGAACCTAGGGGTTTACATGAACACTGAAGCTTTCTTT. Its translation is CASSQNLGVYMNTEAFF. This chain connects TRBV28 to TRBJ1-1, with TRBD1 as a possible D gene (5 bases). Germline V gene lookup returns CDR1 MDHEN and CDR2 SYDVKM. This CDR3 region has 17 residues. V gave up 5 bases and J gave up 0 bases, with 19 bases separating them.

The V call is TRBV4-1, the J call TRBJ1-1, with D possibly TRBD1 on 5 matching bases. Germline CDR1 MGHRA, CDR2 YSYEKL. The CDR3 is 14 residues long. Deletions cut 7 bases from V and 5 bases from J, with 17 bases between. CDR3 protein: CASTPGSEVTEAFF. The CDR3 nucleotides are TGCGCCAGCACCCCAGGGTCGGAAGTTACTGAAGCTTTCTTT.

This rearrangement joins TRBV4-1 to TRBJ1-6; a weak D match, TRBD1 (6 bases). V was cut by 4 bases and J by 9 bases, with 13 bases left in between. Germline assignment: CDR1 MGHRA and CDR2 YSYEKL. This CDR3 contains 14 residues. The CDR3 nucleotides are TGCGCCAGCAGCCTCGGGACAACGAGTTCACCCCTCCACTTT. Protein sequence: CASSLGTTSSPLHF.

This chain uses TRBV19 with TRBJ2-7, with 9 bases that match TRBD1. Germline lookup yields CDR1 LNHDA and CDR2 SQIVND (reference sequence). This CDR3 is 14 amino acids long. Trimming removed 6 bases from V and 2 bases from J; junction bases left unmatched: 5. The CDR3 DNA sequence: TGTGCCAGTAGATCGACAGGGGGGGCCTACGAGCAGTACTTC. It encodes CASRSTGGAYEQYF.

The chain couples TRBV6-5 to TRBJ1-1; D might be TRBD1 (5 bases). This CDR3 has 13 amino acids. CDR1 is MNHEY, CDR2 SVGAGI, per germline. The V end was cut by 6 bases, the J end by 1 base, with 9 bases between. The CDR3 reads CASRRGENTEAFF. CDR3 sequence (DNA): TGTGCCAGCAGGCGGGGGGAGAACACTGAAGCTTTCTTT.

In its sample, this clone was seen a few times. The V call is TRBV10-1, the J call TRBJ1-1; D call uncertain. Trimming removed 6 bases from V and 1 base from J, with 9 bases in between. CDR3 length equals 13 residues. The germline gives CDR1 WNHNN, CDR2 SYGVQD (reference sequence). CDR3 loop: CASSPRRNTEAFF. CDR3 DNA: TGCGCCAGCAGCCCTCGCAGGAACACTGAAGCTTTCTTT.

The chain links TRBV4-1 to TRBJ2-1, with 13 nucleotides matching TRBD2. The CDR3 is 16 residues long. V shed 0 bases, J shed 7 bases, and the junction held 3 bases outside the gene matches. Germline V lookup: CDR1 MGHRA, CDR2 YSYEKL. CDR3 sequence: CASSQELAGGRNEQFF. CDR3 DNA sequence: TGCGCCAGCAGCCAAGAACTAGCGGGGGGGCGGAATGAGCAGTTCTTC.

The chain combines TRBV2 with TRBJ2-7; 15 bases align to TRBD2. Germline lookup yields CDR1 SNHLY and CDR2 FYNNEI. There are 16 residues in the CDR3. Unmatched junction bases numbered 5, after V lost 8 bases and J lost 0 bases. CDR3 nucleotide sequence: TGTGCCAGCGTGGGACTAGCGGGAGGAAGCTCCTACGAGCAGTACTTC. Amino acids: CASVGLAGGSSYEQYF.

This clone was counted a single time. This rearrangement joins TRBV30 to TRBJ1-2, with D perhaps matching TRBD1 (5 bases). The CDR3 is 13 residues long. V was clipped by 3 bases and J by 4 bases, with 12 bases between them. Germline-derived CDR1 and CDR2 are GTSNPN and SVGIG (reference sequence). The CDR3 loop reads CAWSPPGIYGYTF. The DNA of the CDR3 is TGTGCCTGGAGCCCCCCAGGGATCTATGGCTACACCTTC.

Comments on this clone: The germline gene is not matched at one end of the junction; a read error may be the cause. This chain connects TRBV2 to TRBJ1-2; the D gene is possibly TRBD1 (5 bases). Germline CDR1 SNHLY, CDR2 FYNNEI. The CDR3 has 10 amino acids. This chain's CDR3 is CARRQPPLDF. The CDR3 DNA reads as TGTGCCAGAAGACAGCCACCTCTCGACTTT.

The chain has TRBV2 and TRBJ2-2; D gene unclear. Trimming took off 6 bases at V and 1 base at J, with 6 bases between the two ends. Germline CDR1 is SNHLY and CDR2 is FYNNEI. The CDR3 length is 13 residues. The CDR3: CASRRQNTGELFF. CDR3 in DNA: TGTGCCAGCAGGAGACAGAACACCGGGGAGCTGTTTTTT.

This clone came up a few times. The chain employs TRBV28 and TRBJ1-5; D call uncertain. Germline CDR1 is MDHEN and CDR2 is SYDVKM. Deletions cut 8 bases from V and 2 bases from J, with 16 bases between. The CDR3 sequence is 15 residues long. The CDR3 DNA follows: TGTGCCAGCGTGAAGAGGGTTGGAGGCAATCAGCCCCAGCATTTT. Encoded protein: CASVKRVGGNQPQHF.

The chain combines TRBV24-1 with TRBJ2-1; TRBD2 agrees at 13 bases. From germline, CDR1 is KGHDR and CDR2 SFDVKD. There are 18 residues in the CDR3. V lost 3 bases, J lost 10 bases, and 14 bases stayed unmatched. This CDR3 reads CATSDPLTSGGTAREQFF. CDR3 sequence (DNA): TGTGCCACCAGTGATCCATTGACTAGCGGGGGGACAGCACGGGAGCAGTTCTTC.

Notes on this clone: The sample carries other DNA sequences with the same CDR3. The V call is TRBV30, the J call TRBJ1-5, with D perhaps TRBD1 (6 bases). Between the trimmed V and J ends, which lost 0 bases and 7 bases, there was a span of 10 bases. In germline, CDR1 is GTSNPN, CDR2 SVGIG (reference sequence). CDR3 size: 13 residues. The CDR3 DNA follows: TGTGCCTGGAGTGTACAGGGTAGCCAGCCCCAGCATTTT. As protein: CAWSVQGSQPQHF. The full variable domain, completed using reference TRBV30 and TRBJ1-5, is SQTIHQWPATLVQPVGSPLSLECTVEGTSNPNLYWYRQAAGRGLQLLFYSVGIGQISSEVPQNLSASRPQDRQFILSSKKLLLSDSGFYLCAWSVQGSQPQHFGDGTRLSIL.

There are a few counts of this clone. A read error is likely here: a far larger clone is one base away. The sample contains more than one DNA sequence encoding this CDR3. The genes are TRBV4-1 and TRBJ2-1, with TRBD2 identical over 9 bases. The germline CDR1 and CDR2 sequences are MGHRA and YSYEKL. The ends lost 4 bases at V and 9 bases at J; junction bases unmatched: 10. The CDR3 spans 15 residues. CDR3 DNA: TGCGCCAGCAGCCTCGGGGGCGGGGGGGCGTTTGAGCAGTTCTTC. Residues: CASSLGGGGAFEQFF.

V usage is TRBV2 and J usage is TRBJ1-4; TRBD1 agrees at 7 bases. Germline V gives CDR1 SNHLY, CDR2 FYNNEI. The CDR3 is 15 residues long. V was pared by 1 base and J by 3 bases, with 2 bases of the junction left unmatched. CDR3 coding DNA: TGTGCCAGCAGTGAAGAGCAGGGGGCTAATGAAAAACTGTTTTTT. This encodes CASSEEQGANEKLFF. Filled out from reference TRBV2 and TRBJ1-4, the complete variable domain reads EPEVTQTPSHQVTQMGQEVILRCVPISNHLYFYWYRQILGQKVEFLVSFYNNEISEKSEIFDDQFSVERPDGSNFTLKIRSTKLEDSAMYFCASSEEQGANEKLFFGSGTQLSVL.

The chain couples TRBV18 to TRBJ2-5, with 13 bases lining up with TRBD2. The CDR3 covers 16 residues. V shed 0 bases, J shed 5 bases, and the junction held 3 bases outside the gene matches. Germline CDR1 and CDR2: KGHSH and LQKENI. The CDR3 spells CASSPPTGLAGETQYF. In DNA form, the CDR3 reads TGTGCCAGCTCACCACCTACGGGACTAGCGGGGGAGACCCAGTACTTC.